The present entry profiles one TCR beta chain with its context. No antigen is known for it. The CDR3 runs 13 residues. V shed 6 bases and J shed 4 bases, with 10 bases lying between them. The germline V gene encodes CDR1 DFQATT and CDR2 SNEGSKA (reference sequence). This sample is drawn from a study of blood T cells in healthy people across ages. Study-level points and caveats: Greater diversity and more naive CD4+ cells were seen in long-lived donors than in aged donors. Diversity estimated from one million T cells was considered an underestimate.

A second about 7 to 12 cycle PCR used barcoded and J-beta primers. TCRdb passed the 5' RACE reads through MiXCR, listing each CDR3 protein once. Found here are approximately 800,000 distinct CDR3 sequences, around 25% of them singletons; the top ten hold 3.7%. The sample was also reused in another study, on T cells of mothers and their children. Per that paper: Mothers and children who were related shared slightly more overlap than unrelated pairs, but not significantly more.

The sample comprised blood. This clonotype was sampled from a boy aged 10-17 years in good health. The chain employs TRBV20-1 and TRBJ1-6; D is possibly TRBD1 (6 bases). DNA of the CDR3: TGCAGTGCGAAGGACAGTTATAATTCACCCCTCCACTTT. Encoded protein: CSAKDSYNSPLHF.